What follows describes a single T cell receptor beta chain. Its antigen is as yet unknown. All TRB cDNA libraries came from 5' RACE performed with UMI labels. Reprocessing the 5' RACE reads, TCRdb reports a single entry for every CDR3 protein and omits DNA. The specimen's table records approximately 120,000 distinct CDR3 sequences. The CDR3 is 16 amino acids. In germline, CDR1 is LGHNA, CDR2 YSLEER. This specimen comes from a study of CXCR3-negative and CXCR3-positive naive CD8 T cells. General observations from the study: Both of the naive subsets showed about the same high diversity, but memory CD8+ cells had much less. When CXCR3-positive naive cells were set against CXCR3-negative naive cells, the former had more hydrophobic TRB CDR3s. After cryopreservation, expression of CXCR3 was partially reduced, and most assays were run with fresh PBMCs. Naive subsets expressed similar surface CD5; TRB CDR3 features served to infer TCR strength.

Identification of naive CD8+ T cells rested on CD45RO-CCR7+CD27+CD95- status. The genes are TRBV4-3 and TRBJ2-2; the TCRdb D gene call, TRBD2, has no DNA to confirm it. Source material: naive CXCR3+ CD8+ T cells from blood. As to subset: CD45RO-CCR7+CD27+CD95- naive CD8+ T cells expressing CXCR3 (TNR3+). This clonotype originated in a human donor in good health. Some clones in this sample may be carry-over from other donors' samples. The CDR3 sequence is CASSQGLARSTGELFF.